This paragraph reports one T cell receptor beta chain. Produced via immunoSEQ multiplex PCR; TCRdb's table is partial and in-frame only. The table has 110,000 to 150,000 clones, roughly 93% seen once. Germline V gives CDR1 SEHNR, CDR2 FQNEAQ (reference sequence). The CDR3 is 14 amino acids. V gave up 5 bases and J gave up 6 bases; unmatched junction bases: 7. The sample is drawn from a study of T cell responses to AZD1222 COVID-19 vaccine. The chain is built from TRBV7-9 and TRBJ2-7; 10 bases align to TRBD2. This receptor was identified in an adult who had recovered from COVID-19. Source: peripheral blood, taken after recovery from COVID-19. DNA of the CDR3: TGTGCCAGCAGCGTACCGGGACTAGCGCGCGAGCAGTACTTC. This gives the protein CASSVPGLAREQYF.